The 32 T cell receptor beta chains below all came from one sample that was sequenced in a study of T cell changes during pregnancy in multiple sclerosis. Generated by immunoSEQ multiplex PCR, the TCRdb table keeps only in-frame clones and is missing some. The sample consists of tens of thousands of clones, 85% of them appearing once. The sequences come from CD8+ T cells from peripheral blood mononuclear cells, collected in the first trimester of pregnancy. The receptors originated from a female donor in good health, enrolled as a control in a pregnancy study.

V and J are TRBV15 and TRBJ2-7, with TRBD2 matching 8 bases. Germline trimming cut 6 bases from V and 4 bases from J; bases unmatched to any gene: 8. Per germline, CDR1 LNHNV and CDR2 YYDKDF (reference sequence). There are 14 residues in the CDR3. CDR3 DNA sequence: TGTGCCACCAGTCAGGGAGCGGGAGCTTACGAGCAGTACTTC. This sequence encodes CATSQGAGAYEQYF.

The chain couples TRBV6-1 to TRBJ1-2, with 9 bases matching TRBD1. The V and J ends lost 4 bases and 2 bases, in that order; junction bases with no gene match: 2. This CDR3 region has 14 residues. Germline CDR1 and CDR2: MNHNS and SASEGT. The CDR3 reads CASSGDRANYGYTF. The DNA for the CDR3 is TGTGCCAGCAGTGGGGACAGGGCGAACTATGGCTACACCTTC.

V and J are TRBV4-1 and TRBJ2-4; D might be TRBD1 (5 bases). The CDR3 consists of 16 residues. Per the germline V gene, CDR1 is MGHRA and CDR2 is YSYEKL. The germline V and J ends were trimmed by 0 bases and 0 bases, with 9 bases remaining between them. The CDR3 coding sequence is TGCGCCAGCAGCCAAGACCAGGGCCTAGCCAAAAACATTCAGTACTTC. Protein product: CASSQDQGLAKNIQYF.

The chain employs TRBV5-6 and TRBJ2-1, with TRBD1 matching 10 bases. V was pared by 10 bases and J by 8 bases, with 9 bases of the junction left unmatched. The CDR3 extends over 13 amino acids. Germline lookup yields CDR1 SGHDT and CDR2 YYEEEE. The CDR3 sequence is CASGQGVGYEQFF. CDR3 in DNA: TGTGCCTCCGGACAGGGGGTTGGGTATGAGCAGTTCTTC.

The chain employs TRBV5-1 and TRBJ2-3, with TRBD2 identical over 7 bases. V lost 0 bases and J lost 3; bases outside the gene matches: 4. The length of the CDR3 is 15 residues. Looked up from germline, CDR1 is SGHRS and CDR2 is YFSETQ. As DNA, the CDR3 is TGCGCCAGCAGCTTGGACTGGGGGGGGACAGATACGCAGTATTTT. It yields the protein CASSLDWGGTDTQYF. The full variable domain, in which reference TRBV5-1 and TRBJ2-3 provide the parts outside the CDR3, is KAGVTQTPRYLIKTRGQQVTLSCSPISGHRSVSWYQQTPGQGLQFLFEYFSETQRNKGNFPGRFSGRQFSNSRSEMNVSTLELGDSALYLCASSLDWGGTDTQYFGPGTRLTVL.

This chain joins TRBV5-4 and TRBJ1-1; a weak D match, TRBD1 (5 bases). The CDR3 has 11 amino acids. V was clipped by 4 bases and J by 6 bases, with 7 bases between them. Germline loops: CDR1 SGHNT, CDR2 YYREEE (reference sequence). As DNA, the CDR3 is TGTGCCAGCAGCCGGGGGTCTGAAGCTTTCTTT. Amino acids: CASSRGSEAFF.

This chain links TRBV25-1 with TRBJ1-1; D is undetermined. V was trimmed by 6 bases and J by 4 bases, leaving 12 bases between them. Germline assignment: CDR1 MGHDK and CDR2 SYGVNS. CDR3 length equals 13 residues. CDR3 coding DNA: TGTGCCAGCAGGGCGGGATCCGGCACTGAAGCTTTCTTT. Translating it yields CASRAGSGTEAFF. Looking up the rest from reference TRBV25-1 and TRBJ1-1 gives the full variable domain: EADIYQTPRYLVIGTGKKITLECSQTMGHDKMYWYQQDPGMELHLIHYSYGVNSTEKGDLSSESTVSRIRTEHFPLTLESARPSHTSQYLCASRAGSGTEAFFGQGTRLTVV.

In its sample, this clone was seen a few times. The chain joins TRBV27 to TRBJ2-2; D is uncertain. CDR1 MNHEY and CDR2 SMNVEV come from the germline V gene (reference sequence). The V gene lost 8 bases and the J gene lost 7 bases, with 11 bases spanning the gap. The CDR3 is made up of 12 amino acids. The CDR3 coding sequence is TGTGCCAGCTCGGTTGATGGCGGGGAGCTGTTTTTT. Protein: CASSVDGGELFF.

Comment on this clone: Since a much larger clone is just one base distant, this may be a read error. The rearrangement uses TRBV6-1 and TRBJ1-2, with 10 bases matching TRBD1. CDR1 and CDR2 (germline): MNHNS, SASEGT. This CDR3 comprises 14 residues. In nucleotides, the CDR3 is TGTGCCAGCAGTGAAGGACAGGGGGCGGAGGGCTGCACCTTC. Its translation is CASSEGQGAEGCTF.

The chain carries TRBV7-9 and TRBJ2-1; 7 nucleotides align to TRBD1. The V segment lost 5 bases and the J segment 0 bases; nucleotides outside the gene matches: 7. The germline gives CDR1 SEHNR, CDR2 FQNEAQ (reference sequence). This CDR3 has 16 amino acids. CDR3 sequence (DNA): TGTGCCAGCAGCGGCCACAGGGGTAGCTCCTACAATGAGCAGTTCTTC. Its translation is CASSGHRGSSYNEQFF.

This chain connects TRBV7-3 to TRBJ2-3; D not certain. Germline V gene data show CDR1 as SGHTA and CDR2 as FQGTGA. The length of the CDR3 is 14 residues. The V and J ends lost 2 bases and 2 bases respectively, with 8 bases between them. CDR3 protein: CASSLVGATDTQYF. Here the CDR3 DNA reads TGTGCCAGCAGCTTAGTCGGAGCCACAGATACGCAGTATTTT.

This clone is a singleton in its sample. J is TRBJ2-1 and V is TRBV11-1, with 13 bases matching TRBD2. Germline V gives CDR1 SGHAT, CDR2 FQDESV (reference sequence). This CDR3 spans 18 amino acids. The V gene end was trimmed by 5 bases and the J gene end by 0 bases; junction bases not matched to a gene: 7. As DNA, the CDR3 is TGTGCCAGCAGCCCTGGACTAGCGGGGGCGAGCTCCTACAATGAGCAGTTCTTC. This translates into CASSPGLAGASSYNEQFF.

The chain has TRBV7-9 and TRBJ1-5; 7 bases map to TRBD1. The junction had 5 bases not matched to a gene; V was cut back by 3 bases and J by 3 bases. In germline, CDR1 is SEHNR, CDR2 FQNEAQ (reference sequence). CDR3 size: 15 residues. CDR3 residues: CASSLDRTDNQPQHF. The CDR3 DNA reads as TGTGCCAGCAGCTTGGACAGGACGGACAATCAGCCCCAGCATTTT.

V usage is TRBV6-5 and J usage is TRBJ2-5; 8 bases match TRBD1. Germline CDR1 is MNHEY and CDR2 is SVGAGI. The CDR3 totals 15 residues. J lost 5 bases, V lost 2 bases, and 7 bases had no gene match. The CDR3 sequence: CASSYRTGLPETQYF. CDR3 coding DNA: TGTGCCAGCAGTTACAGGACAGGGCTCCCCGAGACCCAGTACTTC.

This rearrangement joins TRBV7-8 to TRBJ1-5; 8 bases are shared with TRBD1. Germline CDR1 is SGHVS and CDR2 is FQNEAQ. The CDR3 is made up of 16 amino acids. V trimming: 2 bases; J trimming: 2 bases; junction bases outside the gene matches: 5. The CDR3 region has the DNA TGTGCCAGCAGCTTACAGGGGGCAATAGGCAATCAGCCCCAGCATTTT. It yields the protein CASSLQGAIGNQPQHF.

This chain's CDR3 is CAISARDREYEQYF. CDR3 in DNA: TGTGCCATCAGTGCTCGGGACAGGGAGTACGAGCAGTACTTC. This chain joins TRBV10-3 and TRBJ2-7; 9 bases match TRBD1. Germline trimming cut 4 bases from V and 4 bases from J; bases unmatched to any gene: 5. Germline V gene lookup returns CDR1 ENHRY and CDR2 SYGVKD. This CDR3 has 14 amino acids.

This chain uses TRBV4-3 with TRBJ2-7, with TRBD1 as a possible D gene (5 bases). Germline CDR1 reads LGHNA; CDR2 reads YSLEER. The CDR3 has 15 amino acids. Trimming left V 1 base short and J 4 bases short, with 14 bases between. CDR3 residues: CASSQVQGPWYEQYF. The DNA of the CDR3 is TGCGCCAGCAGCCAAGTGCAGGGCCCGTGGTACGAGCAGTACTTC.

CDR3 in DNA: TGTGCCATCACCCAGGACAACAATCAGCCCCAGCATTTT. Translation: CAITQDNNQPQHF. This chain uses TRBV10-3 with TRBJ1-5, with D perhaps TRBD1 (5 bases). Germline V lookup: CDR1 ENHRY, CDR2 SYGVKD. V was cut by 7 bases and J by 3 bases, with 10 bases left in between. This CDR3 spans 13 amino acids.

On this clone: At one boundary the junction diverges from the germline segment, which might be a read error. The V gene is TRBV7-7, the J gene TRBJ2-5; D not resolved. The CDR3 consists of 13 residues. CDR1 SSHAT and CDR2 FNYEAQ come from the germline V gene (reference sequence). The DNA for the CDR3 is TGTGCTAGCACCGGGTCCAAACAAGAGACCCAGTACTTC. It encodes CASTGSKQETQYF. The full variable domain, completed using reference TRBV7-7 and TRBJ2-5, is GAGVSQSPRYKVTKRGQDVTLRCDPISSHATLYWYQQALGQGPEFLTYFNYEAQPDKSGLPSDRFSAERPEGSISTLTIQRTEQRDSAMYRCASTGSKQETQYFGPGTRLLVL.

This chain joins TRBV9 and TRBJ1-2; TRBD1 matches at 7 bases. V was clipped by 9 bases and J by 4 bases; unmatched bases: 6. CDR3 length: 12 amino acids. Germline CDR1 SGDLS, CDR2 YYNGEE. DNA of the CDR3: TGTGCCACCGAAGACAGGGCCTATGGCTACACCTTC. Translation: CATEDRAYGYTF.

The V gene is TRBV7-9, the J gene TRBJ1-2; perhaps TRBD1 as D (6 bases). The germline gives CDR1 SEHNR, CDR2 FQNEAQ (reference sequence). The CDR3 has 15 residues. V was cut by 1 base and J by 4 bases, with 13 bases left in between. CDR3 sequence reads: CASSLVSPTGYGYTF. The CDR3, as DNA: TGTGCCAGCAGCTTAGTTAGCCCGACAGGCTATGGCTACACCTTC.

The chain joins TRBV13 to TRBJ2-2, with 7 bases lining up with TRBD2. V lost 0 bases and J lost 2; bases outside the gene matches: 3. This CDR3 is built from 16 residues. Looked up from germline, CDR1 is PRHDT and CDR2 is FYEKMQ (reference sequence). CDR3 nucleotide sequence: TGTGCCAGCAGCTTAGGCCGCGGGGGAAACACCGGGGAGCTGTTTTTT. Amino acid sequence: CASSLGRGGNTGELFF. The whole variable domain, remainder taken from reference TRBV13 and TRBJ2-2, is AAGVIQSPRHLIKEKRETATLKCYPIPRHDTVYWYQQGPGQDPQFLISFYEKMQSDKGSIPDRFSAQQFSDYHSELNMSSLELGDSALYFCASSLGRGGNTGELFFGEGSRLTVL.

The gene calls are TRBV6-6 and TRBJ2-2; D possibly corresponds to TRBD2 (5 bases). Germline V lookup: CDR1 MNHNY, CDR2 SVGAGI (reference sequence). The CDR3 length is 15 residues. V lost 0 bases to trimming and J lost 4 bases, with 9 bases between them. The DNA for the CDR3 is TGTGCCAGCAGTTACTCGAAAGCGGCCACCGGGGAGCTGTTTTTT. This encodes CASSYSKAATGELFF.

The V gene is TRBV6-5, the J gene TRBJ1-1; maybe TRBD1 (6 bases). Per the germline V gene, CDR1 is MNHEY and CDR2 is SVGAGI. V gave up 4 bases and J gave up 7 bases, with 7 bases separating them. The length of the CDR3 is 11 residues. The CDR3 loop reads CASSSTGEAFF. As DNA, the CDR3 is TGTGCCAGCAGTTCGACAGGTGAAGCTTTCTTT.

This clone was detected a few times. This CDR3 is also generated by other DNA sequences in the sample. This chain uses TRBV9 with TRBJ1-2; perhaps TRBD1 as D (6 bases). Germline-derived CDR1 and CDR2 are SGDLS and YYNGEE. The CDR3 contains 12 residues. The germline V and J ends were trimmed by 1 base and 8 bases, with 9 bases remaining between them. The CDR3 protein is CASSVRGSGYTF. The CDR3 nucleotides are TGTGCCAGCAGCGTAAGGGGGTCGGGCTACACCTTC.

The chain couples TRBV7-9 to TRBJ2-1; D is undetermined. This CDR3 spans 15 amino acids. CDR1 SEHNR and CDR2 FQNEAQ come from the germline V gene (reference sequence). The V end lost 4 bases, the J end lost 0 bases, and 10 bases lay between the germline ends. CDR3 nucleotides: TGTGCCAGCAGCTGGAGACCCAGCTCCTACAATGAGCAGTTCTTC. Its translation is CASSWRPSSYNEQFF.

The V and J genes are TRBV5-4 and TRBJ2-5, with TRBD1 matching over 7 bases. The V and J ends lost 3 bases and 3 bases, in that order; junction bases with no gene match: 5. The CDR3 spans 14 residues. Germline CDR1 and CDR2: SGHNT and YYREEE (reference sequence). DNA of the CDR3: TGTGCCAGCAGCTCTAGACAGGGAAAAGAGACCCAGTACTTC. It specifies CASSSRQGKETQYF.

The chain carries TRBV5-6 and TRBJ1-1; no firm D call. The CDR3 covers 12 residues. The germline V and J ends were trimmed by 4 bases and 2 bases, with 6 bases remaining between them. Germline CDR1 reads SGHDT; CDR2 reads YYEEEE. DNA for the CDR3: TGTGCCAGCAGCCCCAGAAACACTGAAGCTTTCTTT. Its translation: CASSPRNTEAFF.

This chain connects TRBV4-2 to TRBJ2-3; a possible D gene is TRBD2 (5 bases). Germline loops: CDR1 LGHNA, CDR2 YNFKEQ. Trimming removed 5 bases from V and 10 bases from J, with 22 bases in between. The CDR3 has 15 residues. CDR3 in amino acids: CASSSSGSGVEAQYF. The CDR3 nucleotides are TGTGCCAGCAGCTCTTCGGGGTCAGGCGTTGAAGCGCAGTATTTT.

This chain uses TRBV11-2 with TRBJ1-3; possibly TRBD1 for D (5 bases). CDR3 length equals 17 residues. Trimming took 0 bases from V and 3 from J, leaving 15 bases between them. The germline gives CDR1 SGHAT, CDR2 FQNNGV. CDR3 region: CASSLDFPGDGGNTIYF. The CDR3 DNA reads TGTGCCAGCAGCTTAGATTTTCCGGGGGACGGTGGAAACACCATATATTTT. The complete variable domain, with remaining parts taken from reference TRBV11-2 and TRBJ1-3, reads EAGVAQSPRYKIIEKRQSVAFWCNPISGHATLYWYQQILGQGPKLLIQFQNNGVVDDSQLPKDRFSAERLKGVDSTLKIQPAKLEDSAVYLCASSLDFPGDGGNTIYFGEGSWLTVV.

In DNA, the CDR3 is TGTGCCAGTAGTACCCTCCCGGGACAGGGCACAGATACGCAGTATTTT. Protein sequence: CASSTLPGQGTDTQYF. J is TRBJ2-3 and V is TRBV19; 8 bases are shared with TRBD1. CDR3 length equals 16 residues. J lost 1 base, V lost 4 bases, and 7 bases had no gene match. CDR1 and CDR2 (germline): LNHDA, SQIVND (reference sequence).

This clone showed up just once. The rearrangement links TRBV28 to TRBJ2-7, with D perhaps matching TRBD1 (5 bases). CDR3 length: 16 amino acids. Trimming removed 6 bases at V and 3 bases at J, with 21 bases between. CDR1 and CDR2 from the germline V gene are MDHEN and SYDVKM. The CDR3 DNA reads TGTGCCAGCAGGGAAGGGGAATCGGCTACATTCTACGAGCAGTACTTC. This gives the protein CASREGESATFYEQYF.